This T cell receptor beta chain stems from a study of technical replicates of blood from a handful of donors. Produced via immunoSEQ multiplex PCR; TCRdb's table is partial and in-frame only. Found here are approximately 50,000 clones, 86% of them singletons; the top ten hold roughly 5.3%. This CDR3 has 15 amino acids. Germline assignment: CDR1 SNHLY and CDR2 FYNNEI. V gave up 6 bases and J gave up 4 bases, with 15 bases separating them. This TCR came from a human donor in good health. Some clones in this sample may be carry-over from other donors' samples. Sequenced: PBMCs. This chain uses TRBV2 with TRBJ1-4; D gene unclear. In nucleotides, the CDR3 is TGTGCCAGCAGCCTCGCAGGTAGAGATAATGAAAAACTGTTTTTT. It codes for CASSLAGRDNEKLFF.